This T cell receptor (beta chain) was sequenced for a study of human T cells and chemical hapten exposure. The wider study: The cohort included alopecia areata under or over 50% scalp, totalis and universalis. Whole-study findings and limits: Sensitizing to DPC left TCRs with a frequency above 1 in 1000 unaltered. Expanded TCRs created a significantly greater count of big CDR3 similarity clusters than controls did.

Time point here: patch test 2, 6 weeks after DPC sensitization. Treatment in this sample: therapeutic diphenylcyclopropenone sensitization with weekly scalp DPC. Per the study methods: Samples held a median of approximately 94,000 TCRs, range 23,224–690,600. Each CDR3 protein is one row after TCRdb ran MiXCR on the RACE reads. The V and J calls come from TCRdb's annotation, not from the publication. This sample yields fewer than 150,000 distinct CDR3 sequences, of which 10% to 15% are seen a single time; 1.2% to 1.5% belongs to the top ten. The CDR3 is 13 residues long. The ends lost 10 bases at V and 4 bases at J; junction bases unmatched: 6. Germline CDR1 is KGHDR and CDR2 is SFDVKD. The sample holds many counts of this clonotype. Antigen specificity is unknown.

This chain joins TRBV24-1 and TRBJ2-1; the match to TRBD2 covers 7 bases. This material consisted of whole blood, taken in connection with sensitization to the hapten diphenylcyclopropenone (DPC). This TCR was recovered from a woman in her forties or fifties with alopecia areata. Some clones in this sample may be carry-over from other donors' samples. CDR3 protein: CATGTGGYNEQFF. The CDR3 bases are TGTGCCACAGGGACCGGGGGGTACAATGAGCAGTTCTTC.